This paragraph reports one T cell receptor beta chain. These data belong to a study of T cells after posttransplantation cyclophosphamide. Produced via immunoSEQ multiplex PCR; TCRdb's table is partial and in-frame only. The sample has 20,000 to 30,000 clones; about 83% are singletons. Unmatched junction bases numbered 15, after V lost 1 base and J lost 5 bases. CDR1 SGHAT and CDR2 FQNNGV come from the germline V gene. CDR3 length: 18 amino acids. The sequence came from a woman aged 60-75 years with a blood cancer, CMV-positive, and with a related stem cell donor. The chain combines TRBV11-2 with TRBJ2-3; TRBD2 aligns across 7 bases. Sequencing was done on a sample of PBMCs. The CDR3 nucleotides read TGTGCCAGCAGCTTAGCCCCCCGGACTAGGTCGGTAAGAGATACGCAGTATTTT. It is translated as CASSLAPRTRSVRDTQYF.